One T cell receptor beta chain is described in this entry. What it binds is not known. The record originates from a study of immune evolution from preneoplasia to lung adenocarcinoma. Study background: HLA loss of heterozygosity: around 6.5% AIS, around 16% MIA, around 35% ADC, none AAH. Study conclusions and caveats: Normal lung had the highest top T cell clone frequencies.

Assay: immunoSEQ multiplex PCR; the TCRdb copy retains only in-frame clones and omits some. This table holds about 4,200 clones, approximately 79% found once. Patients had resection in Japan or China between 2014 and 2017. After pathologic assessment, macro-dissection selected premalignant or tumor cells for extraction. There are 18 residues in the CDR3. Germline V gene lookup returns CDR1 GTSNPN and CDR2 SVGIG (reference sequence). The junction had 10 bases not matched to a gene; V was cut back by 0 bases and J by 5 bases. The receptor was isolated from a person aged 40 to 65 with lung adenocarcinoma. Some clones in this sample may be carry-over from other donors' samples. The chain joins TRBV30 to TRBJ2-3, with 14 bases matching TRBD2. Sample: FFPE invasive lung adenocarcinoma tissue. This chain's CDR3 is CAWSVSAGTSGSQDTQYF. The CDR3 DNA sequence: TGTGCCTGGAGTGTAAGTGCCGGGACTAGCGGGAGTCAAGATACGCAGTATTTT.